This T cell receptor beta chain was found in a study of yellow fever vaccine responses in identical twins (dated by TCRdb to the late 2010s). Some background on the complete study: The study precisely tracked vaccine-responding T cell clones in identical twins.

Library preparation used RT-PCR. The reads were generated on an Illumina HiSeq 2500. TCRdb reran the public reads through fastp at Q25 and MiXCR, keeping productive beta chains. Every distinct CDR3 protein forms one entry, paired with its most common genes and DNA. The sample contains over 10,000 distinct CDR3 sequences, just under 85% of them found a single time. Around 1.7% of the sample lies in the top ten. As concerns this clonotype: What this receptor recognizes is not known. No clone much larger than this one lies a single base away; base qualities are absent.

The study at large found these results: The authors reported that the T cell response to vaccination in identical twins appeared partly convergent and partly personalized.

Material: T cells from blood (PBMCs), unsorted or a sorted subset (not recorded which), obtained before or after yellow fever vaccination (not recorded which). The source of this sequence is a woman between 18 and 30 years old who received the yellow fever vaccine. Donor details come from another sample of the same person, matched by shared clones.

The nucleotides read TGTGCCAGCACCGTAAGGTCCGGACGGGGAAGGAACACTGAAGCTTTCTTT. Its protein is CASTVRSGRGRNTEAFF. The chain links TRBV7-3 with TRBJ1-1; there is no confident call for the D gene. V is reduced by 7 bases and J by 1 base, leaving a spacing of 22 bases between them. The CDR3 spans 17 residues, from the cysteine through the phenylalanine. The retained sequence is limited to the CDR3, 51 bases, with the frame set at the first base. Sequences SGHTA (CDR1) and FQGTGA (CDR2) are obtained from the germline V gene.